This TCR beta chain comes out of a study of T cell responses to AZD1222 COVID-19 vaccine. Turning to this clone: Its matching antigen is unknown.

The method was immunoSEQ multiplex PCR; TCRdb's version includes in-frame clones alone and lacks a portion of them. The top ten hold 1.5% to 2% of the sample, which has about 150,000 clones, roughly 87% seen once. Study-level findings and limits: Spike-specific TCRs gained breadth and depth after people received two AZD1222 doses.

Sequencing used peripheral blood, obtained 28 days after the second AZD1222 dose. The TCR sequence derives from an adult who received the AZD1222 COVID-19 vaccine.

The CDR3 DNA is TGTGCCAGTAGTATTTCGGGATCACTCAATTGGGATACGCAGTATTTT. Its translation: CASSISGSLNWDTQYF. The rearrangement joins TRBV19 to TRBJ2-3; weak D call: TRBD2 (5 bases). Germline V gene sequence: CDR1 LNHDA, CDR2 SQIVND (reference sequence). Trimming left V 3 bases short and J 6 bases short, with 19 bases between. The CDR3 runs to 16 residues.